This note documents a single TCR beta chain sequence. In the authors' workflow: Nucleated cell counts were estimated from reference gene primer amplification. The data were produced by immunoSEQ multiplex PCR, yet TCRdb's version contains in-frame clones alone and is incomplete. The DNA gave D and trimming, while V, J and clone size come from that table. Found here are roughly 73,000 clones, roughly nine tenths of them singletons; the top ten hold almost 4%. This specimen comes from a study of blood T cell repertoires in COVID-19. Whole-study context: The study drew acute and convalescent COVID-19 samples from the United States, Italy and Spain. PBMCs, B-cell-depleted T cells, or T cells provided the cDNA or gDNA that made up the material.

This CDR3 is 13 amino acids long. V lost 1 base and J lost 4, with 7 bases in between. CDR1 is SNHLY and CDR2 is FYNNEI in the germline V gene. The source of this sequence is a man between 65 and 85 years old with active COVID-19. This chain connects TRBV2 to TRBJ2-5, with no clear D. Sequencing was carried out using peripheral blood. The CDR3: CASSEGPRETQYF. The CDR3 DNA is TGTGCCAGCAGTGAAGGGCCCCGAGAGACCCAGTACTTC.